This TCR beta chain was identified during a study of response to subunit inactivated influenza vaccine. TCRdb itself ran the RT-PCR reads through MiXCR, one entry per CDR3 protein. This sample yields fewer than 400,000 distinct CDR3 sequences, of which 20% to 25% are seen a single time; roughly a tenth belongs to the top ten. Turning to this clonotype: Its antigen remains unknown.

Germline V gives CDR1 DFQATT, CDR2 SNEGSKA (reference sequence). The CDR3 totals 14 residues. J lost 5 bases, V lost 6 bases, and 5 bases had no gene match. Study-level results: Researchers suggested that each seasonal influenza vaccination recruits few new T cells.

This receptor was taken from a man between 50 and 70 years old who received an inactivated influenza vaccine. The V gene is TRBV20-1, the J gene TRBJ2-3; 13 nucleotides match TRBD2. Sequences were derived from PBMCs from blood, sampled approximately 20 months after vaccination. CDR3 in DNA: TGCAGTGCACCGACTAGCGGGGGGTTAGATACGCAGTATTTT. It translates to CSAPTSGGLDTQYF.